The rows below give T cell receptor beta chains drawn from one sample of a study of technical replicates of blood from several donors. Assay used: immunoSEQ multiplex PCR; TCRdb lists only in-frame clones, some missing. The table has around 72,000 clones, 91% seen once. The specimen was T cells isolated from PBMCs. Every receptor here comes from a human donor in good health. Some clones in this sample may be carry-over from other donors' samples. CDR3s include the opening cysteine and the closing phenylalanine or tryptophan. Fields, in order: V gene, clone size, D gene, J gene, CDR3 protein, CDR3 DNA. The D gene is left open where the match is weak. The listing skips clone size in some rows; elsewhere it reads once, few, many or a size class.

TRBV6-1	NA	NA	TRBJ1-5	CASELLSQGNQPQHF	TGTGCCAGCGAATTACTCTCCCAGGGCAATCAGCCCCAGCATTTT
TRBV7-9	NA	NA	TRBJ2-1	CASSLLGGEQFF	TGTGCCAGCAGCCTGTTGGGGGGTGAGCAGTTCTTC
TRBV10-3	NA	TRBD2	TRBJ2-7	CAISESVLAGNEQYF	TGTGCCATCAGTGAGTCAGTACTAGCGGGAAACGAGCAGTACTTC
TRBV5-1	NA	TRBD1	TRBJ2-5	CASSWDREDRETQYF	TGCGCCAGCAGCTGGGACAGGGAGGACCGGGAGACCCAGTACTTC
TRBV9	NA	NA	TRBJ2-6	CASSLSTGVSSSGANVLTF	TGTGCCAGCAGCCTAAGTACGGGGGTTTCCTCATCTGGGGCCAACGTCCTGACTTTC
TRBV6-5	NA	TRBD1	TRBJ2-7	CASSRDRAVYEQYF	TGTGCCAGTAGCCGGGACAGGGCTGTTTACGAGCAGTACTTC
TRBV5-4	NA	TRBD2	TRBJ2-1	CASSLDAGAYNEQFF	TGTGCCAGCAGCTTGGACGCGGGGGCCTACAATGAGCAGTTCTTC
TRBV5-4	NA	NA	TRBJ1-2	CASSLGQDYGYTF	TGTGCCAGCAGCTTGGGACAGGACTATGGCTACACCTTC
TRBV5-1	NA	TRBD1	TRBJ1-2	CASSTTGTAYYGYTF	TGCGCCAGCAGCACAACCGGGACAGCGTACTATGGCTACACCTTC
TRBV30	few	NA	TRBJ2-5	CAWSLNQETQYF	TGTGCCTGGAGTTTAAACCAAGAGACCCAGTACTTC
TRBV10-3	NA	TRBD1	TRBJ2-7	CAISEGRGLGYEQYF	TGTGCCATCAGTGAGGGCAGGGGGTTAGGCTACGAGCAGTACTTC
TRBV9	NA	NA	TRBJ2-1	CASSDAAAGARRRGEQFF	TGTGCCAGCAGCGACGCCGCCGCAGGGGCTAGAAGGCGCGGTGAGCAGTTCTTC
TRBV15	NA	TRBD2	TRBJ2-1	CATTQRAGSYNEQFF	TGTGCCACCACCCAAAGAGCGGGATCTTACAATGAGCAGTTCTTC
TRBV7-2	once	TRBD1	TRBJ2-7	CASSLGPGGIGEQYF	TGTGCCAGCAGCTTAGGGCCAGGGGGTATCGGCGAGCAGTACTTC
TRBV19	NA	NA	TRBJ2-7	CASSIGRELSYEQYF	TGTGCCAGTAGTATCGGCAGGGAACTCTCCTACGAGCAGTACTTC
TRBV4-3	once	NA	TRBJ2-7	CASSQGLSYEQYF	TGCGCCAGCAGCCAAGGGCTTTCCTACGAGCAGTACTTC
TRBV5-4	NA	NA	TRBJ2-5	CASSPTQGDNGETQYF	TGTGCCAGCAGCCCAACACAGGGTGACAACGGAGAGACCCAGTACTTC
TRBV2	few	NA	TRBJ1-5	CASSSGVYSNQPQHF	TGTGCCAGCAGTTCAGGGGTTTATAGCAATCAGCCCCAGCATTTT
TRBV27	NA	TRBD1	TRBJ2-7	CASSLGQGVVYEQYF	TGTGCCAGCAGTTTGGGACAGGGGGTAGTATACGAGCAGTACTTC
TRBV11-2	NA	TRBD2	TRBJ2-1	CASSSYQRGGYNEQFF	TGTGCCAGCAGCTCTTATCAGCGGGGGGGGTACAATGAGCAGTTCTTC
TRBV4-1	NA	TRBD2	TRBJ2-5	CASSTGLAKETQYF	TGCGCCAGCAGCACGGGACTAGCTAAAGAGACCCAGTACTTC
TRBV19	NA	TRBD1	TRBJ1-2	CASSTQFGQGGRGYTF	TGTGCCAGTAGTACCCAATTCGGACAGGGCGGACGCGGCTACACCTTC
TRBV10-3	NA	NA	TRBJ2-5	CAISELDRRLNNQETQYF	TGTGCCATCAGTGAGCTCGACAGGCGCCTAAATAACCAGGAGACCCAGTACTTC
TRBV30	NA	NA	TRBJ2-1	CAWSSSVGSEQFF	TGTGCCTGGAGTAGTAGCGTAGGTAGCGAGCAGTTCTTC
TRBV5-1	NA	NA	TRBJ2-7	CASSPRRVGASYEQYF	TGCGCCAGCAGCCCTCGCCGGGTTGGAGCCTCCTACGAGCAGTACTTC
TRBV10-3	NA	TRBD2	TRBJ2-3	CAISEAGLAGGGTDTQYF	TGTGCCATCAGTGAAGCGGGACTAGCGGGGGGGGGCACAGATACGCAGTATTTT
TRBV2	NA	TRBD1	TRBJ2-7	CASSGTGVGEQYF	TGTGCCAGCAGTGGTACAGGGGTAGGCGAGCAGTACTTC
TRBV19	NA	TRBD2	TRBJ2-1	CASSMLAGVNEQFF	TGTGCCAGTAGTATGCTAGCGGGGGTCAATGAGCAGTTCTTC
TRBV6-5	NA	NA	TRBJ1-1	CAFDGYVSVPEAFF	TGTGCCTTCGACGGGTACGTTTCGGTCCCTGAAGCTTTCTTT
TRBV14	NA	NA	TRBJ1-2	CASSQVRSARGYTF	TGTGCCAGCAGCCAAGTACGGTCGGCGAGGGGCTACACCTTC
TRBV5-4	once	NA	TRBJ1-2	CASSLEGWPGTF	TGTGCCAGCAGCTTGGAAGGCTGGCCGGGAACCTTC
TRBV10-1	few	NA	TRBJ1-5	CASSRGFDQPQHF	TGCGCCAGCAGTAGGGGTTTCGATCAGCCCCAGCATTTT
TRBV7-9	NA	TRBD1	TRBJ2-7	CASSLRDRPREQYF	TGTGCCAGCAGCTTAAGGGACAGGCCAAGAGAGCAGTACTTC
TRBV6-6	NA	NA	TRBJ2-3	CASSYLQVAADTQYF	TGTGCCAGCAGTTACTTACAGGTGGCTGCAGATACGCAGTATTTT
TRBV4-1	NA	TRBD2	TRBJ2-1	CASSRGLVGGNEQFF	TGCGCCAGCAGCCGAGGACTAGTAGGCGGAAATGAGCAGTTCTTC
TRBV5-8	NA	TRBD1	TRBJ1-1	CASSTGQLNTEAFF	TGTGCCAGCAGCACGGGACAGCTGAACACTGAAGCTTTCTTT
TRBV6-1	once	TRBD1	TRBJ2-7	CASSDFRTGVDEQYF	TGTGCCAGCAGTGATTTCCGGACAGGGGTCGACGAGCAGTACTTC
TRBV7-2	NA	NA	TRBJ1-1	CASSLVAEAFF	TGTGCCAGCAGCCTCGTCGCTGAAGCTTTCTTT
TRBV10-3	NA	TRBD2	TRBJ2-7	CAISPGTSGYEQYF	TGTGCCATCAGTCCCGGGACTAGCGGATACGAGCAGTACTTC
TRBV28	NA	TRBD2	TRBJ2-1	CASRGTSGRAIAYNEQFF	TGTGCCAGCAGGGGGACTAGCGGGAGGGCCATCGCCTACAATGAGCAGTTCTTC
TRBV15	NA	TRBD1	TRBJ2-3	CATSRGDRGHRTDTQYF	TGTGCCACCAGCAGAGGGGACAGGGGCCATAGGACAGATACGCAGTATTTT
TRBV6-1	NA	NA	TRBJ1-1	CASSGTYKLGPSLNTEAFF	TGTGCCAGCAGTGGGACTTACAAGCTTGGACCCTCATTGAACACTGAAGCTTTCTTT
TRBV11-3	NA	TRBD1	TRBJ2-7	CASSLEKTGGSYEQYF	TGTGCCAGCAGCTTAGAGAAGACAGGGGGGTCCTACGAGCAGTACTTC
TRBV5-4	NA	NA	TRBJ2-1	CASSQARGSYNEQFF	TGTGCCAGCAGCCAAGCTAGAGGGTCCTACAATGAGCAGTTCTTC
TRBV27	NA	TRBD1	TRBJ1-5	CASSPRGHQPQHF	TGTGCCAGCAGCCCGAGGGGGCATCAGCCCCAGCATTTT
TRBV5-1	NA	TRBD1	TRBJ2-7	CASSLQGAAYEQYF	TGCGCCAGCAGCTTACAGGGGGCGGCCTACGAGCAGTACTTC
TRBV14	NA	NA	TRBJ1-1	CASSQGQVGWTEAFF	TGTGCCAGCAGCCAAGGACAGGTCGGGTGGACTGAAGCTTTCTTT
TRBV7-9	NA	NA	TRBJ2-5	CASSHSRGAETQYF	TGTGCCAGCAGTCATTCACGGGGGGCAGAGACCCAGTACTTC
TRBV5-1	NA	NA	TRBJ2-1	CASSLLGEVVYEQFF	TGCGCCAGCAGCTTGTTGGGGGAGGTGGTCTATGAGCAGTTCTTC
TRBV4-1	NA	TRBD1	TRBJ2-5	CASRWTGQGKETQYF	TGCGCCAGCAGGTGGACGGGACAGGGGAAAGAGACCCAGTACTTC
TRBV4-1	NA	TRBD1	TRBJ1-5	CASSQQGAGYQPQHF	TGCGCCAGCAGCCAGCAGGGGGCGGGATATCAGCCCCAGCATTTT
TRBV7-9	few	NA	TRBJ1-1	CASSLAVVGTEAFF	TGTGCCAGCAGCTTAGCGGTAGTTGGCACTGAAGCTTTCTTT